This TCR beta chain was retrieved from a study of CXCR3-negative and CXCR3-positive naive CD8 T cells. Study results and limitations: After cryopreservation, expression of CXCR3 was partially reduced, and most assays were run with fresh PBMCs.

Points on this clonotype: As yet, its antigen is unknown.

Sorts performed in triplicate captured some 270,000 cells each from every CD8+ T cell subset. Naive cells were sorted as CD45RO-, CCR7+, CD27+ and CD95-. The libraries of TRB cDNA were prepared using 5' RACE with UMI labels. For each CDR3 protein, TCRdb gives one entry from its re-call of the 5' RACE reads, without DNA. The specimen's table records more than 40,000 distinct CDR3 sequences. Germline V gene lookup returns CDR1 LGHNA and CDR2 YSLEER. The CDR3 totals 17 residues. This TCR derives from a human donor in good health. Some clones in this sample may be carry-over from other donors' samples. V gene TRBV4-3 combines with J gene TRBJ2-5; as DNA is missing, the TRBD1 call by TCRdb cannot be tested. What was sequenced was naive CXCR3- CD8+ T cells from blood. This sample's subset: CD45RO-CCR7+CD27+CD95- naive CD8+ T cells lacking CXCR3 (TNR3-). The chain's CDR3 is CASSQSKNRGRGETQYF.